Listed here are 18 T cell receptor beta chains from one sample, sequenced in a study of blood T cell repertoires in COVID-19 (dated by TCRdb to between 2020 and 2021). Receptors were amplified or captured by the immunoSEQ multiplex PCR assay. Drawn from immuneACCESS, this table holds only the in-frame rearrangements with V and J called that TCRdb kept. Clones are partly lost; checked studies trace under half to an unresolved V gene and leave the rest unexplained. This sample lists 250,000 to 350,000 clones; roughly nine tenths were detected once. Around 2.6% of the sample is taken by the ten largest. Sequencing was carried out using PBMCs or T cells enriched from blood (not recorded which). These receptors were taken from a man aged 55 to 69 who had recovered from COVID-19.

This clone was detected only once. The CDR3 DNA follows: TGTGCCAGCAGCCAAGGACTCCCGAACACCGGGGAGCTGTTTTTT. It is translated as CASSQGLPNTGELFF. The chain recombines TRBV3-1 (or the pseudogene TRBV3-2) with TRBJ2-2; D unclear. The CDR3 sequence is 15 residues long. V was trimmed by 1 base and J by 0 bases, leaving 6 bases between them. Germline V CDR1 and CDR2: LGHDT, YNNKEL (reference sequence).

This chain links TRBV18 with TRBJ2-1, with 10 nucleotides matching TRBD2. This CDR3 spans 16 amino acids. J was trimmed by 8 bases and V by 2 bases; bases with no gene match: 9. The germline CDR1 and CDR2 sequences are KGHSH and LQKENI. For the CDR3, the DNA is TGTGCCAGCTCACCATCGCCTAGCGGGAGTATGGATGAGCAGTTCTTC. This codes for CASSPSPSGSMDEQFF.

The rearrangement links TRBV6-5 to TRBJ1-1; D is perhaps TRBD1 (5 bases). V dropped 11 bases and J dropped 1 base, with 14 bases sitting between them. CDR1 and CDR2 (germline): MNHEY, SVGAGI. The CDR3 totals 13 residues. The DNA for the CDR3 is TGTGCCGGACACAATGGTGCGAACACTGAAGCTTTCTTT. Protein sequence: CAGHNGANTEAFF.

This sequence joins TRBV9 and TRBJ2-1; 12 bases line up with TRBD2. The ends lost 2 bases at V and 0 bases at J; junction bases unmatched: 12. CDR1 is SGDLS, CDR2 YYNGEE, per germline. This CDR3 comprises 20 residues. CDR3: CASSVRGGLAGFSSYNEQFF. The CDR3 nucleotides are TGTGCCAGCAGCGTTCGGGGGGGACTAGCGGGCTTTAGCTCCTACAATGAGCAGTTCTTC.

Only a few counts were recorded for this clone. The chain uses TRBV10-3 and TRBJ1-2; TRBD1 might be the D (6 bases). This CDR3 comprises 14 residues. The V and J ends lost 3 bases and 8 bases respectively, with 16 bases between them. CDR1 and CDR2 from the germline V gene are ENHRY and SYGVKD. In DNA form, the CDR3 reads TGTGCCATCAGTGATCAGGGGCCCTATGTGGGCTACACCTTC. It translates to CAISDQGPYVGYTF.

CDR3 in amino acids: CASSEVTARLETQYF. The CDR3 nucleotides read TGTGCCAGCAGTGAAGTGACAGCCCGATTAGAGACCCAGTACTTC. The chain employs TRBV2 and TRBJ2-5, with a tentative D call TRBD1 (5 bases). The germline gives CDR1 SNHLY, CDR2 FYNNEI. This CDR3 is 15 amino acids long. V lost 1 base, J lost 4 bases, and 13 bases lay in between.

The CDR3 reads CASSQDSLGQGNEKLFF. Written as DNA, the CDR3 is TGCGCCAGCAGCCAAGATTCGTTAGGACAGGGGAATGAAAAACTGTTTTTT. V is TRBV4-3 and J is TRBJ1-4, with 9 bases that match TRBD1. Trimming cost V 0 bases and J 5 bases; bases outside gene matches: 7. This CDR3 has 17 residues. In germline, CDR1 is LGHNA, CDR2 YSLEER.

The rearrangement uses TRBV19 and TRBJ1-2; D not certain. Germline CDR1 is LNHDA and CDR2 is SQIVND (reference sequence). With 7 bases removed from V and 10 bases from J, the gap between germline ends came to 19 bases. CDR3 length: 13 amino acids. The CDR3, as DNA: TGTGCCAGTACCGTTATGAGCTCTAATATCTACACCTTC. It encodes CASTVMSSNIYTF.

The genes are TRBV7-9 and TRBJ2-5; 9 bases fit TRBD1. The CDR3 has 16 amino acids. The V and J ends lost 7 bases and 4 bases, in that order; junction bases with no gene match: 13. Germline lookup yields CDR1 SEHNR and CDR2 FQNEAQ (reference sequence). The CDR3 DNA reads TGTGCCAGCATCCCGACTATCCGACAGGGGGGAGAGACCCAGTACTTC. Translation gives CASIPTIRQGGETQYF.

CDR3 sequence (DNA): TGTGCCAGCAGTAACCTGGGGAGCTCCTACAATGAGCAGTTCTTC. Its translation: CASSNLGSSYNEQFF. This chain joins TRBV28 and TRBJ2-1, with D tentatively TRBD2 (5 bases). Trimming took 5 bases from V and 0 from J, leaving 11 bases between them. Germline CDR1 MDHEN, CDR2 SYDVKM. This CDR3 region has 15 residues.

The chain employs TRBV25-1 and TRBJ1-4; tentatively, D is TRBD1 (6 bases). Germline V CDR1 and CDR2: MGHDK, SYGVNS. The CDR3 is made up of 12 amino acids. V was clipped by 6 bases and J by 8 bases, with 10 bases between them. The CDR3 DNA reads TGTGCCAGCAGGACAGGTGGAGAAAAACTGTTTTTT. Translating it yields CASRTGGEKLFF.

This chain connects TRBV5-4 to TRBJ2-7; 9 bases are a match to TRBD2. Germline CDR1 and CDR2: SGHNT and YYREEE (reference sequence). After removal of 0 bases from V and 7 bases from J, the junction contained 14 bases not matched to a gene. The CDR3 totals 17 residues. As DNA, the CDR3 is TGTGCCAGCAGCTTGGGCGGGAGGGCGCCGCTGTTGGGTGAGCAGTACTTC. As protein: CASSLGGRAPLLGEQYF.

CDR3 sequence: CASSVQTGTDTQYF. The CDR3 region has the DNA TGTGCCAGCAGCGTTCAGACTGGCACAGATACGCAGTATTTT. This chain links TRBV9 with TRBJ2-3; D not certain. Trimming removed 2 bases at V and 1 base at J, with 8 bases between. CDR1 SGDLS and CDR2 YYNGEE come from the germline V gene. This CDR3 contains 14 residues. Looking up the rest from reference TRBV9 and TRBJ2-3 gives the full variable domain: DSGVTQTPKHLITATGQRVTLRCSPRSGDLSVYWYQQSLDQGLQFLIQYYNGEERAKGNILERFSAQQFPDLHSELNLSSLELGDSALYFCASSVQTGTDTQYFGPGTRLTVL.

V gene TRBV19 combines with J gene TRBJ2-2, with D perhaps TRBD1 (5 bases). The V gene lost 5 bases and the J gene lost 1 base, with 14 bases spanning the gap. The CDR3 spans 16 residues. The germline gives CDR1 LNHDA, CDR2 SQIVND (reference sequence). The CDR3 bases are TGTGCCAGTAGTTCAAAGGCAGGGCTGAACACCGGGGAGCTGTTTTTT. Its translation: CASSSKAGLNTGELFF.

This clone showed up just a few times. The chain is built from TRBV2 and TRBJ1-1, with D possibly TRBD1 on 6 matching bases. Germline V CDR1 and CDR2: SNHLY, FYNNEI. The V and J ends lost 1 base and 11 bases respectively, with 14 bases between them. This CDR3 has 13 amino acids. The chain's CDR3 is CASSEVRQASAFF. The CDR3 DNA reads as TGTGCCAGCAGTGAAGTTAGACAGGCCTCGGCTTTCTTT.

The chain is built from TRBV5-1 and TRBJ1-2; D may be TRBD1 (5 bases). Trimming removed 1 base from V and 6 bases from J, with 16 bases in between. Germline CDR1 SGHRS, CDR2 YFSETQ. The CDR3 has 15 residues. The CDR3 nucleotides are TGCGCCAGCAGCTTGTCGGGGGGGATCGCGGATGGCTACACCTTC. Amino acid sequence: CASSLSGGIADGYTF. Combining the CDR3 with reference TRBV5-1 and TRBJ1-2 gives the whole variable domain KAGVTQTPRYLIKTRGQQVTLSCSPISGHRSVSWYQQTPGQGLQFLFEYFSETQRNKGNFPGRFSGRQFSNSRSEMNVSTLELGDSALYLCASSLSGGIADGYTFGSGTRLTVV.

V is TRBV15 and J is TRBJ2-7, with unresolved D. Germline loops: CDR1 LNHNV, CDR2 YYDKDF (reference sequence). The CDR3 has 15 residues. The germline V and J ends were trimmed by 5 bases and 3 bases, with 17 bases remaining between them. The CDR3 DNA reads as TGTGCCACCAGCCTTCCCGGAGTGAATCTCTACGAGCAGTACTTC. Translated, it gives CATSLPGVNLYEQYF.

V gene TRBV5-4 combines with J gene TRBJ1-1, with D tentatively TRBD1 (5 bases). The V end lost 4 bases, the J end lost 7 bases, and 14 bases lay between the germline ends. Per the germline V gene, CDR1 is SGHNT and CDR2 is YYREEE (reference sequence). The CDR3 length is 13 residues. The CDR3 spells CASSPGGGIEAFF. The DNA for the CDR3 is TGTGCCAGCAGCCCCGGCGGGGGAATTGAAGCTTTCTTT.